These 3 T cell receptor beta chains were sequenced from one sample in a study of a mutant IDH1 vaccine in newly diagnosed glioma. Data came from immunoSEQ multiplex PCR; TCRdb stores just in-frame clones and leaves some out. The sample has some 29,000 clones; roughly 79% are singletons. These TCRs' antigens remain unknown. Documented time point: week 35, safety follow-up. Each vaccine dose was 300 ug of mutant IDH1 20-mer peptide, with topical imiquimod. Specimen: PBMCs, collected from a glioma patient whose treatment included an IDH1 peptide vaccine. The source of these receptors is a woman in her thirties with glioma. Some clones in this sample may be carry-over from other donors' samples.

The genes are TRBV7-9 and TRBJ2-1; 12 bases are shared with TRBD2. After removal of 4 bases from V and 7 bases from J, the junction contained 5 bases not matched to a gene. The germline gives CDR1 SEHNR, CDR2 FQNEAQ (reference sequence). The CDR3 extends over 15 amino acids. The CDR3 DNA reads TGTGCCAGCAGCTCGACTAGCGGGAGTAGAAATGAGCAGTTCTTC. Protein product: CASSSTSGSRNEQFF.

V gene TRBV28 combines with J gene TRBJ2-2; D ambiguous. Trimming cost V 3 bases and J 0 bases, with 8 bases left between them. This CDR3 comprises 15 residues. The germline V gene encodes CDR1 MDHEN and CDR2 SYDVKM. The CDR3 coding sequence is TGTGCCAGCAGTTTCGCGACTTCGAACACCGGGGAGCTGTTTTTT. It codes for CASSFATSNTGELFF.

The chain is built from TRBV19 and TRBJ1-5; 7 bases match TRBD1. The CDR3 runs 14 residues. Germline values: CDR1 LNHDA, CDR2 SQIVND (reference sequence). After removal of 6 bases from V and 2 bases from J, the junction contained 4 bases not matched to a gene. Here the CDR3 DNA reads TGTGCCAGTAGGGGAGGGGGCGGCAATCAGCCCCAGCATTTT. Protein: CASRGGGGNQPQHF. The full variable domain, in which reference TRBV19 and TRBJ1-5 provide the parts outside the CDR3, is DGGITQSPKYLFRKEGQNVTLSCEQNLNHDAMYWYRQDPGQGLRLIYYSQIVNDFQKGDIAEGYSVSREKKESFPLTVTSAQKNPTAFYLCASRGGGGNQPQHFGDGTRLSIL.